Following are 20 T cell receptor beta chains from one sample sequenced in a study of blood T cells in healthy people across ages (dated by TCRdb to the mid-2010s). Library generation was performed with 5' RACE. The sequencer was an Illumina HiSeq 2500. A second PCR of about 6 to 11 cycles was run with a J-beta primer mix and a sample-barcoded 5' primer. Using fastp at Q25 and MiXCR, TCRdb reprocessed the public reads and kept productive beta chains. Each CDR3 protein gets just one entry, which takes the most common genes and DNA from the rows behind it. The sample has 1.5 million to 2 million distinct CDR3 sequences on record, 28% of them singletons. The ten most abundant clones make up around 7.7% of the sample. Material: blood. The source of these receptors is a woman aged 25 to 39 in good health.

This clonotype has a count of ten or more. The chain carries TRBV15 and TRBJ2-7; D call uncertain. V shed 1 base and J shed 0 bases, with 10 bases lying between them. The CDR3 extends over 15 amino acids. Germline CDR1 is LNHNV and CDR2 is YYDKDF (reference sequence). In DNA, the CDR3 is TGTGCCACCAGCAGAGGGGCAGGAAGCTCCTACGAGCAGTACTTC. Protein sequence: CATSRGAGSSYEQYF.

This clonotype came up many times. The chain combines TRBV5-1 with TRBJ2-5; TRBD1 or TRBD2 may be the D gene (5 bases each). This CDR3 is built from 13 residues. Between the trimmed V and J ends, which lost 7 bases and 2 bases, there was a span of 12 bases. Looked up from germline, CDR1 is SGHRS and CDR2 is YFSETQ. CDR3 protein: CASRDETQETQYF. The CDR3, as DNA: TGCGCCAGCCGGGACGAGACTCAAGAGACCCAGTACTTC.

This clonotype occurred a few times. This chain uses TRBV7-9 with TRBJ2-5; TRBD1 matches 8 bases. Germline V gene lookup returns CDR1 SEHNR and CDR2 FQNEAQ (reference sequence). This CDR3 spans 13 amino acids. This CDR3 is CAASFTGGGTQYF. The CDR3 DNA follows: TGTGCGGCCAGCTTTACAGGGGGAGGGACCCAGTACTTC.

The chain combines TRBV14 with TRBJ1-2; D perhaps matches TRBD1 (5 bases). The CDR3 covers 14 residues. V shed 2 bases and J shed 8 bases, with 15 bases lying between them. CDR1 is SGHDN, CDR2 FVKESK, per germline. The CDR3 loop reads CASSQTVPGDGYTF. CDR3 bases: TGTGCCAGCAGCCAAACGGTCCCCGGGGACGGCTACACCTTC.

The CDR3 spells CASSQTRAKTNEKLFF. CDR3 DNA: TGTGCCAGCTCACAGACCCGGGCGAAAACTAATGAAAAACTGTTTTTT. This chain links TRBV6-6 with TRBJ1-4, with D uncertain. Germline CDR1 and CDR2: MNHNY and SVGAGI (reference sequence). The V end lost 8 bases, the J end lost 1 base, and 17 bases lay between the germline ends. The CDR3 has 16 residues.

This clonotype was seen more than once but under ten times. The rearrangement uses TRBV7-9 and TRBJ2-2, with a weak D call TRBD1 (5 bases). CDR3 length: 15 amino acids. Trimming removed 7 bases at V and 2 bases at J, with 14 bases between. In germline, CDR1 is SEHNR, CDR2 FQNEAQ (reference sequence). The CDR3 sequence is CASTRANDNTGELFF. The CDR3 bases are TGTGCCAGCACCAGGGCAAATGACAACACCGGGGAGCTGTTTTTT.

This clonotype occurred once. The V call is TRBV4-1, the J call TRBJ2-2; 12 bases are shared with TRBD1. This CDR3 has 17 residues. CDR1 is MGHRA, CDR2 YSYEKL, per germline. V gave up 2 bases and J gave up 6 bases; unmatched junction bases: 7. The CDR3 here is CASSQPGTGGAAGELFF. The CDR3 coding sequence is TGCGCCAGCAGCCAACCCGGGACAGGGGGCGCCGCCGGGGAGCTGTTTTTT.

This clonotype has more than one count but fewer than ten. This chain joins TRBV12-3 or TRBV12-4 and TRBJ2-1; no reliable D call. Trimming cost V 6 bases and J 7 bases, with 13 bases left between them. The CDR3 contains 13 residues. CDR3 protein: CASRKTVRNEQFF. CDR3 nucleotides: TGTGCCAGCAGGAAGACGGTGAGGAATGAGCAGTTCTTC.

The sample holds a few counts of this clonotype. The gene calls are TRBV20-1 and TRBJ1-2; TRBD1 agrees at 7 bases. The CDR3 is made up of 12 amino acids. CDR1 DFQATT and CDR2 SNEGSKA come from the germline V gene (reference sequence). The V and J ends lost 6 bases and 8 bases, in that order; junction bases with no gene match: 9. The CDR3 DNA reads TGCAGTGCCAGACAGGGACCTCGGGGCTACACCTTC. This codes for CSARQGPRGYTF.

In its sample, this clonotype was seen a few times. In DNA form, the CDR3 reads TGTGCCAGCAGCCAATCAGGAACAGTTGTCGTTGCCTACGAGCAGTACTTC. It codes for CASSQSGTVVVAYEQYF. The rearrangement uses TRBV3-1 and TRBJ2-7; D is ambiguous. V dropped 2 bases and J dropped 2 bases, with 19 bases sitting between them. Germline V gene sequence: CDR1 LGHDT, CDR2 YNNKEL (reference sequence). The CDR3 has 17 amino acids.

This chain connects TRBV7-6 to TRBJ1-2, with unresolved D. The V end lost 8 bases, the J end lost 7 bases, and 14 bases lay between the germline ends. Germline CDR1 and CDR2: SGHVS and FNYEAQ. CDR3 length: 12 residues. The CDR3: CASGPGWSGYTF. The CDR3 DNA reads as TGTGCCAGCGGCCCCGGGTGGTCTGGCTACACCTTC.

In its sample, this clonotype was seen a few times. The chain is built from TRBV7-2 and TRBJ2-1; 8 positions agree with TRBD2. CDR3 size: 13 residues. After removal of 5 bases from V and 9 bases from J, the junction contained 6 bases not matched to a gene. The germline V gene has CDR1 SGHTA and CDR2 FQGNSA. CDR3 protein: CASSGSGGVEQFF. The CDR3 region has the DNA TGTGCCAGCAGCGGGTCGGGGGGGGTTGAGCAGTTCTTC. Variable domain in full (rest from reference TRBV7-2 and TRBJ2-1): GAGVSQSPSNKVTEKGKDVELRCDPISGHTALYWYRQSLGQGLEFLIYFQGNSAPDKSGLPSDRFSAERTGGSVSTLTIQRTQQEDSAVYLCASSGSGGVEQFFGPGTRLTVL.

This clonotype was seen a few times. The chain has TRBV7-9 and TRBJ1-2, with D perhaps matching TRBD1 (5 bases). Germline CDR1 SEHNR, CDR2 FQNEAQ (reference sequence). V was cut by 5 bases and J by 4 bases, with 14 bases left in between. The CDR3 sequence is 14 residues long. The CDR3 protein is CASSRQTDLYGYTF. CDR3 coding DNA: TGTGCCAGCAGCCGGCAGACAGATCTCTATGGCTACACCTTC.

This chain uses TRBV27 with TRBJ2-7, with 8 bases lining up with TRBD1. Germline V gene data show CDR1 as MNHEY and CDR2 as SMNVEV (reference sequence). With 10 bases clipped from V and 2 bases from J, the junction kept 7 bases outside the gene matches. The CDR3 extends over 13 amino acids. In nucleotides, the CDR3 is TGTGCCACCGGGACAGGACCCACCTACGAGCAGTACTTC. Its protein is CATGTGPTYEQYF.

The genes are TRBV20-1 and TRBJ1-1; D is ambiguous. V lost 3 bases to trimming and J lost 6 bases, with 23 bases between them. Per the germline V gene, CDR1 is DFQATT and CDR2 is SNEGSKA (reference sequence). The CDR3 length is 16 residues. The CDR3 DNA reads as TGCAGTGCTAGGAAACCCGTTCCTGGCGGTAGTCCTGAAGCTTTCTTT. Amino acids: CSARKPVPGGSPEAFF.

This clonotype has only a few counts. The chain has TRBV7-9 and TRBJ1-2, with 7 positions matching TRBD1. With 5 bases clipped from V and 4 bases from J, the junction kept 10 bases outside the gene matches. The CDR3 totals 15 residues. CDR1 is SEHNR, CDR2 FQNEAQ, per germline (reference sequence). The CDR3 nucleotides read TGTGCCAGCAGCCCCCGGGACAGCCGATTCTATGGCTACACCTTC. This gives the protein CASSPRDSRFYGYTF.

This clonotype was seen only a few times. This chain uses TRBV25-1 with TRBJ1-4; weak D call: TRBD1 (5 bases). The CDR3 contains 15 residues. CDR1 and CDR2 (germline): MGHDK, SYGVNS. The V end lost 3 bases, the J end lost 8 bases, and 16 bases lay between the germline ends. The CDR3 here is CASSDSGTRDEKLFF. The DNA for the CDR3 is TGTGCCAGCAGTGACTCCGGGACCCGGGACGAAAAACTGTTTTTT.

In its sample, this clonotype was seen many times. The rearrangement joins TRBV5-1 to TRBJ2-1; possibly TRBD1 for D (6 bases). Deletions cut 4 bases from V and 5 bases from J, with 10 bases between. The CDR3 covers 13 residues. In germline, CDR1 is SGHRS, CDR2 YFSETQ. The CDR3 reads CASSTQGNNEQFF. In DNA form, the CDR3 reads TGCGCCAGCAGCACACAGGGTAACAATGAGCAGTTCTTC.

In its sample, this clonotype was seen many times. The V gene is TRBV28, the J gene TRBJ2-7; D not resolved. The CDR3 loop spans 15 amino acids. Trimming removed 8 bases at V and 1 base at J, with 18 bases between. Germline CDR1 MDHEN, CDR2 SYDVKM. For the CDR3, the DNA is TGTGCCAGCTGGAGCCGTACGTCCTCTTCCTACGAGCAGTACTTC. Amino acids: CASWSRTSSSYEQYF.

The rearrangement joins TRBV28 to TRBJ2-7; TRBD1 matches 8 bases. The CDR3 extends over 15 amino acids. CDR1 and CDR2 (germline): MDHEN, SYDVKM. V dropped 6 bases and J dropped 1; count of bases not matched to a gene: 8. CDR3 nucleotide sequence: TGTGCCAGCAGATACACGGACAGGGCTTCCTACGAGCAGTACTTC. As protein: CASRYTDRASYEQYF. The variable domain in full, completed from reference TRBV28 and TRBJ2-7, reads DVKVTQSSRYLVKRTGEKVFLECVQDMDHENMFWYRQDPGLGLRLIYFSYDVKMKEKGDIPEGYSVSREKKERFSLILESASTNQTSMYLCASRYTDRASYEQYFGPGTRLTVT.